The TCR beta chain under discussion was sequenced for a study of T cells in Graves' hyperthyroidism and ophthalmopathy (dated by TCRdb to the late 2010s). Background on the whole study: Peripheral blood was collected at initial diagnosis, before any treatment. To identify TCR V-J signatures that set the groups apart, the researchers used a discovery cohort of 100 patients, made up of 40 to 45 with Graves' ophthalmopathy and some 56 with stable Graves' hyperthyroidism. Whether ophthalmopathy could be predicted prospectively was tested in an independent validation cohort made up of under 20 hyperthyroidism patients plus 17 patients who later progressed to ophthalmopathy. For training and testing, the 80 to 100 patients in the discovery cohort were randomly divided in a 7:3 ratio. In about 6 Graves' hyperthyroidism patients, the study also compared T-cell repertoires from thyroid tissue with T-cell repertoires from blood. After sampling, hyperthyroidism patients received methimazole starting at 30 mg daily, and ophthalmopathy patients received high-dose intravenous methylprednisolone. TCR Vbeta CDR3 sequencing of approximately 140 peripheral blood samples (approximately 44 ophthalmopathy, 75 to 80 hyperthyroidism and roughly 17 progressor patients) is reported in the paper. The research as a whole found: Ophthalmopathy was separated from stable hyperthyroidism by a 13 V-J signature model, with around 90% sensitivity and 81% to 82% specificity obtained in cross-validation and 80%/75% obtained in testing. Sample size was not statistically predetermined, and blinding of investigators to group allocation was not performed. In validation, the model predicted progression to ophthalmopathy with over 65% sensitivity and over 72% specificity, a median of 6.5 months before onset. Most expanded thyroid clonotypes (frequency above 0.001) were also found in blood, which suggests that blood repertoires may mirror thyroid immune responses.

Ten or more counts support this clonotype. The antigen it binds to is not known. No base quality information exists; no much larger clone differs at one position. The TCR beta CDR3 regions were amplified from RNA transcripts. For the first round of RT-PCR on the TCR CDR3, the HTBI primer set was used together with the Qiagen OneStep RT-PCR kit. The libraries were constructed in a second round of multiplex PCR and then size-selected and purified. Paired-end sequencing of the libraries was performed with 100 bp reads on an Illumina HiSeq2000. The paper's data handling went like this. Raw data were processed with SOAPnuke, discarding reads with adapters, uncalled bases, mean Phred below 15, or no exact constant-primer or identifier match. High-quality paired reads were merged using COPE v1.2.5, and each unique nucleotide sequence was defined as a clonotype. Clonotypes were aligned to IMGT TRBV, TRBD and TRBJ reference segments using MiTCR v1.1. The analysis included only V-J combinations with a frequency above 0.0001, which together covered roughly 99% of the repertoires. The TCS score was defined as F50 (clonal expansion) divided by E x V (chaos), with BLOSUM62-based TCRdist calculated between CDR3 peptides within each V-J. Welch's t-statistics and random forest reduced fewer than 600 V-J features to 13, which were used in a naive Bayes classifier (R e1071). TCRdb reran the public reads through fastp at Q25 and MiXCR, keeping productive beta chains. CDR3 protein sequences are deduplicated, and each keeps its most common genes and DNA. The authors' filters were not applied to this entry. This sample has 500,000 to 600,000 distinct CDR3 sequences in its table, and roughly a sixth of those were observed once. The ten largest account for approximately 18% of the sample.

V is cut by 4 bases and J by 5 bases, and the space between the germline ends is 6 bases. There are 11 amino acids in the CDR3, from cysteine to phenylalanine inclusive. Only CDR3 DNA remains: 33 bases, in frame from the first base. The CDR1 and CDR2 encoded by the germline V gene are SGHTA and FQGNSA. A patient counted as having stable Graves' hyperthyroidism if no progression to ophthalmopathy occurred over 18 months of follow-up. The hyperthyroidism patients were between 18 and 65 years old and newly diagnosed, with a disease duration of less than 2 months. Exclusion was applied to patients with uncontrolled infections, other autoimmune diseases, pregnancy or lactation. Diagnoses were established on the basis of clinical symptoms, serum thyroxine and TRAb, thyroid ultrasound, and orbital computed tomography. PBMCs were separated from roughly 9.6 ml of fresh peripheral blood using Ficoll-Paque density gradient centrifugation. Total RNA was extracted with Trizol reagent, and quality was checked on an Agilent 2100 Bioanalyzer.

The sequence links TRBV7-2 to TRBJ2-7, with the D gene not clear enough to name. The sequence derives from a woman between 18 and 29 years old with Graves' hyperthyroidism. Material for sequencing was blood. The base sequence is TGTGCCAGCAGCTCCGCGGACGAGCAGTACTTC. Its protein product is CASSSADEQYF.